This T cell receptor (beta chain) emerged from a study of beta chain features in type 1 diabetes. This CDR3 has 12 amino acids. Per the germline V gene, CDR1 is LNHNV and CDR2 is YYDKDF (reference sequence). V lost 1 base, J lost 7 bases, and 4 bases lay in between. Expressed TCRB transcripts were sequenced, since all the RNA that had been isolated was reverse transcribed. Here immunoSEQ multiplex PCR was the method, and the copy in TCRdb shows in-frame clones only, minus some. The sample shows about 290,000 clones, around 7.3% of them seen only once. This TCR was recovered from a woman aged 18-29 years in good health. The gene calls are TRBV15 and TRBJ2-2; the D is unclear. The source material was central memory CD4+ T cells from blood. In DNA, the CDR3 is TGTGCCACCAGCAGAGTGATCGGGGAGCTGTTTTTT. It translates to CATSRVIGELFF.